The 28 T cell receptor beta chains listed next were all sequenced from one sample in a study of blood T cell repertoires in COVID-19. Using immunoSEQ multiplex PCR, the repertoire was profiled, and TCRdb retains in-frame clones only, with some absent. The sample lists 200,000 to 300,000 clones, around 86% occurring once. The sample comprised peripheral blood. The receptors here all came from a woman aged 55-69 years with active or convalescent COVID-19.

The chain combines TRBV2 with TRBJ1-1, with a weak D call TRBD1 (5 bases). CDR1 is SNHLY, CDR2 FYNNEI, per germline. Deletions cut 3 bases from V and 3 bases from J, with 11 bases between. The CDR3 is 14 residues long. In nucleotides, the CDR3 is TGTGCCAGCAGTGAGGGGGGTGAGGACACTGAAGCTTTCTTT. It specifies CASSEGGEDTEAFF.

The chain combines TRBV19 with TRBJ2-7, with D perhaps matching TRBD2 (5 bases). Germline values: CDR1 LNHDA, CDR2 SQIVND (reference sequence). V was shortened by 10 bases and J by 3 bases, with 22 bases between the two germline ends. This CDR3 comprises 15 residues. The CDR3 spells CATRYAHEGNYEQYF. The DNA for the CDR3 is TGTGCCACCAGGTACGCCCACGAGGGAAACTACGAGCAGTACTTC.

The count of this clone is one. V is TRBV4-3 and J is TRBJ2-7, with D possibly matching TRBD2 (5 bases). Germline values: CDR1 LGHNA, CDR2 YSLEER. This CDR3 region has 15 residues. V dropped 0 bases and J dropped 4 bases, with 13 bases sitting between them. In DNA, the CDR3 is TGCGCCAGCAGCCAAGAGACTATCGGACCTTACGAGCAGTACTTC. This sequence encodes CASSQETIGPYEQYF.

The chain couples TRBV18 to TRBJ1-1; the D is unclear. This CDR3 is 14 amino acids long. CDR1 and CDR2 (germline): KGHSH, LQKENI. Trimming removed 3 bases from V and 1 base from J, with 9 bases in between. The DNA for the CDR3 is TGTGCCAGCTCACCCCAACGGGGGAACACTGAAGCTTTCTTT. Amino acid sequence: CASSPQRGNTEAFF.

The chain is built from TRBV19 and TRBJ2-1; weak D call: TRBD1 (5 bases). V was shortened by 5 bases and J by 6 bases, with 11 bases between the two germline ends. CDR3 size: 13 residues. Per the germline V gene, CDR1 is LNHDA and CDR2 is SQIVND (reference sequence). The CDR3 bases are TGTGCCAGTAGTTTACAGGCGAGCAATGAGCAGTTCTTC. It is translated as CASSLQASNEQFF.

The V and J genes are TRBV5-1 and TRBJ2-3; perhaps TRBD1 as D (5 bases). There are 13 residues in the CDR3. Germline CDR1 is SGHRS and CDR2 is YFSETQ. Trimming pared 4 bases from V and 4 bases from J, leaving 10 bases between. DNA of the CDR3: TGCGCCAGCAGCGACCAGACAGCAGATACGCAGTATTTT. As protein: CASSDQTADTQYF.

CDR3 sequence (DNA): TGTGCCAGCACCTGGACAGGGTCAGATTCACCCCTCCACTTT. Translated: CASTWTGSDSPLHF. The rearrangement uses TRBV6-5 and TRBJ1-6, with 8 bases identical to TRBD1. Trimming took 7 bases from V and 8 from J; bases not matched to a gene: 7. The germline gives CDR1 MNHEY, CDR2 SVGAGI. The CDR3 is made up of 14 amino acids.

V usage is TRBV5-1 and J usage is TRBJ1-4; D gene uncertain. This CDR3 is built from 15 residues. Trimming cost V 4 bases and J 0 bases, with 10 bases left between them. Germline V lookup: CDR1 SGHRS, CDR2 YFSETQ. CDR3 sequence reads: CASSPQIATNEKLFF. CDR3 DNA: TGCGCCAGCAGCCCCCAGATTGCAACTAATGAAAAACTGTTTTTT.

The chain combines TRBV18 with TRBJ2-6; 7 positions match TRBD1. V trimming: 3 bases; J trimming: 1 base; junction bases outside the gene matches: 9. CDR3 length: 18 residues. Germline-derived CDR1 and CDR2 are KGHSH and LQKENI. The CDR3, as DNA: TGTGCCAGCTCACCCCTACAGGGGCCCTCTTCTGGGGCCAACGTCCTGACTTTC. Translated, it gives CASSPLQGPSSGANVLTF.

The chain combines TRBV30 with TRBJ2-6; TRBD1 might be the D (5 bases). Germline values: CDR1 GTSNPN, CDR2 SVGIG (reference sequence). The CDR3 has 13 amino acids. Trimming shortened V by 4 bases and J by 2 bases, and 6 bases separated the two germline ends. The chain's CDR3 is CAWKQAGANVLTF. The CDR3 DNA reads as TGTGCCTGGAAACAGGCTGGGGCCAACGTCCTGACTTTC.

CDR3 protein: CAISPTGNTEAFF. The DNA of the CDR3 is TGTGCCATCAGTCCCACAGGGAACACTGAAGCTTTCTTT. The chain uses TRBV10-3 and TRBJ1-1; D possibly corresponds to TRBD1 (5 bases). Deletions cut 5 bases from V and 1 base from J, with 8 bases between. The CDR3 is 13 amino acids. The germline gives CDR1 ENHRY, CDR2 SYGVKD.

V gene TRBV18 combines with J gene TRBJ1-3; 9 nucleotides match TRBD1. Germline V gene data show CDR1 as KGHSH and CDR2 as LQKENI. J was trimmed by 0 bases and V by 7 bases; bases with no gene match: 4. This CDR3 has 15 amino acids. CDR3 residues: CASFPGQGSGNTIYF. CDR3 nucleotide sequence: TGTGCCAGCTTCCCGGGACAGGGCTCTGGAAACACCATATATTTT. Based on the CDR3 plus reference TRBV18 and TRBJ1-3, the full variable domain is NAGVMQNPRHLVRRRGQEARLRCSPMKGHSHVYWYRQLPEEGLKFMVYLQKENIIDESGMPKERFSAEFPKEGPSILRIQQVVRGDSAAYFCASFPGQGSGNTIYFGEGSWLTVV.

This sequence joins TRBV29-1 and TRBJ1-4; TRBD1 matches 10 bases. CDR3 length: 13 residues. Germline-derived CDR1 and CDR2 are SQVTM and ANQGSEA. V lost 4 bases, J lost 8 bases, and 4 bases stayed unmatched. This CDR3 is CSVGQGAWEKLFF. The CDR3 DNA reads as TGCAGCGTTGGACAGGGGGCGTGGGAAAAACTGTTTTTT.

The chain uses TRBV29-1 and TRBJ1-1, with TRBD1 matching over 12 bases. This CDR3 is built from 13 residues. Losses at the gene ends were 7 bases for V and 6 bases for J; bases not matched to a gene: 6. Germline V gene data show CDR1 as SQVTM and CDR2 as ANQGSEA. Here the CDR3 reads CSGDRGRGSEAFF. DNA for the CDR3: TGCAGCGGGGACAGGGGGCGCGGGTCTGAAGCTTTCTTT.

The chain recombines TRBV28 with TRBJ1-6; D unresolved. This CDR3 has 14 residues. V was shortened by 10 bases and J by 0 bases, with 10 bases between the two germline ends. Germline CDR1 reads MDHEN; CDR2 reads SYDVKM. CDR3 DNA sequence: TGTGCCACCTTGGCTTACTCCTATAATTCACCCCTCCACTTT. Protein: CATLAYSYNSPLHF.

A few counts support this clone. The J gene is TRBJ2-3, the V gene TRBV29-1, with 7 bases fitting TRBD1. Germline CDR1 reads SQVTM; CDR2 reads ANQGSEA. Germline trimming cut 6 bases from V and 9 bases from J; bases unmatched to any gene: 6. The CDR3 is made up of 11 amino acids. The CDR3 DNA reads TGCAGCGTCGACAGGGCGAGGACGCAGTATTTT. Protein product: CSVDRARTQYF.

The sample holds one count of this clone. The chain uses TRBV6-5 and TRBJ2-5; D gene ambiguous. Between the trimmed V and J ends, which lost 0 bases and 0 bases, there was a span of 11 bases. The CDR3 covers 16 residues. Germline V gene sequence: CDR1 MNHEY, CDR2 SVGAGI. The CDR3 nucleotides read TGTGCCAGCAGTTACTCCGCCTACCCCAACCAAGAGACCCAGTACTTC. Its translation: CASSYSAYPNQETQYF.

The V and J genes are TRBV3-1 (or the pseudogene TRBV3-2) and TRBJ2-7; weak D call: TRBD1 (5 bases). The CDR3 is 15 residues long. Germline V gene sequence: CDR1 LGHDT, CDR2 YNNKEL (reference sequence). V was trimmed by 1 base and J by 2 bases, leaving 12 bases between them. This CDR3 is CASSQGIGQTYEQYF. CDR3 DNA: TGTGCCAGCAGCCAAGGAATCGGACAAACCTACGAGCAGTACTTC.

The chain combines TRBV19 with TRBJ1-5, with D unclear. The CDR3 contains 16 residues. With 3 bases removed from V and 0 bases from J, the gap between germline ends came to 12 bases. Germline CDR1 LNHDA, CDR2 SQIVND (reference sequence). Here the CDR3 DNA reads TGTGCCAGTAGTATCCTCGGGGATAATAGCAATCAGCCCCAGCATTTT. It yields the protein CASSILGDNSNQPQHF.

This clone came up a few times. V and J are TRBV6-5 and TRBJ2-5; maybe TRBD1 (5 bases). Trimming pared 8 bases from V and 0 bases from J, leaving 10 bases between. CDR1 and CDR2 from the germline V gene are MNHEY and SVGAGI. The CDR3 sequence is 13 residues long. CDR3 loop: CASATEYQETQYF. CDR3 DNA sequence: TGTGCCAGCGCGACAGAGTACCAAGAGACCCAGTACTTC.

The chain employs TRBV24-1 and TRBJ2-4; possibly TRBD1 for D (7 bases). CDR1 and CDR2 (germline): KGHDR, SFDVKD. This CDR3 contains 15 residues. Trimming took 4 bases from V and 10 from J, leaving 19 bases between them. CDR3 nucleotide sequence: TGTGCCACCAGTGACCCCCGGGACTCAGGGGGTATTCAGTACTTC. This gives the protein CATSDPRDSGGIQYF.

CDR3 in DNA: TGTGCCAGCAGCCTTAGCACAGATACGCAGTATTTT. Protein: CASSLSTDTQYF. The rearrangement links TRBV7-9 to TRBJ2-3; D is uncertain. V was trimmed by 5 bases and J by 0 bases, leaving 3 bases between them. The CDR3 has 12 residues. Germline V gene lookup returns CDR1 SEHNR and CDR2 FQNEAQ (reference sequence). Together with reference TRBV7-9 and TRBJ2-3, the CDR3 gives the full variable domain: DTGVSQNPRHKITKRGQNVTFRCDPISEHNRLYWYRQTLGQGPEFLTYFQNEAQLEKSRLLSDRFSAERPKGSFSTLEIQRTEQGDSAMYLCASSLSTDTQYFGPGTRLTVL.

The rearrangement uses TRBV7-9 and TRBJ1-2; D remains unclear. V was trimmed by 1 base and J by 0 bases, leaving 3 bases between them. This CDR3 is built from 13 residues. From germline, CDR1 is SEHNR and CDR2 FQNEAQ (reference sequence). This CDR3 reads CASSLEPNYGYTF. Written as DNA, the CDR3 is TGTGCCAGCAGCTTAGAGCCTAACTATGGCTACACCTTC.

The chain has TRBV18 and TRBJ1-1; TRBD1 matches 11 bases. Germline CDR1 and CDR2: KGHSH and LQKENI. V trimming: 6 bases; J trimming: 1 base; junction bases outside the gene matches: 4. CDR3 size: 15 residues. For the CDR3, the DNA is TGTGCCAGCTCGCTCGGACAGGGGGCGAACACTGAAGCTTTCTTT. This codes for CASSLGQGANTEAFF.

This chain links TRBV5-6 with TRBJ2-1; TRBD2 is a possible D gene (7 bases). The germline V and J ends were trimmed by 2 bases and 7 bases, with 13 bases remaining between them. The CDR3 loop spans 14 amino acids. Germline V CDR1 and CDR2: SGHDT, YYEEEE. The CDR3, as DNA: TGTGCCAGCAGCTTTCGGGGGGCGGGAAATGAGCAGTTCTTC. The encoded protein is CASSFRGAGNEQFF.

V gene TRBV30 combines with J gene TRBJ2-1; tentative D call: TRBD2 (6 bases). CDR1 is GTSNPN, CDR2 SVGIG, per germline (reference sequence). This CDR3 has 12 residues. The V end lost 4 bases, the J end lost 7 bases, and 11 bases lay between the germline ends. CDR3 bases: TGTGCCTGGATATTAAGCGGGAATGAGCAGTTCTTC. Translation: CAWILSGNEQFF.

The V gene is TRBV29-1, the J gene TRBJ2-1; 13 nucleotides match TRBD2. This CDR3 is 15 amino acids long. V was clipped by 3 bases and J by 4 bases; unmatched bases: 3. In germline, CDR1 is SQVTM, CDR2 ANQGSEA. The CDR3 loop is CSVEGGLAGYNEQFF. DNA for the CDR3: TGCAGCGTTGAGGGGGGACTAGCGGGGTACAATGAGCAGTTCTTC.

The rearrangement uses TRBV3-1 (or the pseudogene TRBV3-2) and TRBJ1-1; no firm D call. V lost 7 bases and J 1 base, leaving 13 bases between the germline ends. CDR1 LGHDT and CDR2 YNNKEL come from the germline V gene (reference sequence). The CDR3 runs 14 residues. DNA for the CDR3: TGTGCCAGCACCCCCAATTCAGGGAACACTGAAGCTTTCTTT. Translation: CASTPNSGNTEAFF.